The 22 T cell receptor beta chains reported below all come from one sample, sequenced in a study of shared clonotypes between healthy human individuals (dated by TCRdb to the early 2020s). Libraries were constructed by the immunoSEQ multiplex PCR assay. In its TCRdb copy, this immuneACCESS table keeps in-frame sequences only and misses some clones. Where compared with another copy, unresolved V genes explain less than half of these, and the others have no known cause. The sample table shows hundreds of thousands of clones, and roughly 70% are seen once. Roughly 1.8% of the sample belongs to the ten largest clones. Sequencing was performed on memory CD4+ T cells sorted from blood. What the cell subset or site label conveys for this sample: CD45RA-negative fraction. The receptor set was obtained from a young woman in good health.

The chain employs TRBV5-1 and TRBJ2-7, with D perhaps matching TRBD1 (6 bases). The CDR3 contains 16 residues. CDR1 and CDR2 from the germline V gene are SGHRS and YFSETQ. Trimming pared 4 bases from V and 2 bases from J, leaving 19 bases between. Written as DNA, the CDR3 is TGCGCCAGCAGCCCGCACGCCGGGACACAGACCTACGAGCAGTACTTC. Protein: CASSPHAGTQTYEQYF. Drawing the rest from reference TRBV5-1 and TRBJ2-7, the complete variable domain is KAGVTQTPRYLIKTRGQQVTLSCSPISGHRSVSWYQQTPGQGLQFLFEYFSETQRNKGNFPGRFSGRQFSNSRSEMNVSTLELGDSALYLCASSPHAGTQTYEQYFGPGTRLTVT.

This clone showed up many times. V gene TRBV20-1 combines with J gene TRBJ2-2; either TRBD1 or TRBD2 may fit D (5 bases each). Germline CDR1 is DFQATT and CDR2 is SNEGSKA (reference sequence). CDR3 length equals 11 residues. Deletions cut 3 bases from V and 6 bases from J, with 5 bases between. This CDR3 reads CSARGAGELFF. CDR3 nucleotide sequence: TGCAGTGCTAGGGGGGCCGGGGAGCTGTTTTTT.

V and J are TRBV7-9 and TRBJ2-1; 8 nucleotides align to TRBD2. Looked up from germline, CDR1 is SEHNR and CDR2 is FQNEAQ (reference sequence). The CDR3 covers 16 residues. V dropped 8 bases and J dropped 0; count of bases not matched to a gene: 9. The chain's CDR3 is CASGARGGSSYNEQFF. CDR3 sequence (DNA): TGTGCCAGCGGAGCTCGGGGGGGAAGCTCCTACAATGAGCAGTTCTTC.

This clone came up a few times. The sample contains more than one DNA sequence encoding this CDR3. The chain uses TRBV28 and TRBJ1-5; 8 bases align to TRBD1. Germline V CDR1 and CDR2: MDHEN, SYDVKM. V lost 6 bases to trimming and J lost 7 bases; unmatched junction nucleotides: 2. This CDR3 has 12 amino acids. Here the CDR3 reads CASRTGAQPQHF. The CDR3 DNA is TGTGCCAGCAGGACAGGGGCCCAGCCCCAGCATTTT.

This chain uses TRBV7-2 with TRBJ2-5; the match to TRBD2 covers 11 bases. The CDR3 has 15 amino acids. V lost 5 bases, J lost 5 bases, and 7 bases stayed unmatched. In germline, CDR1 is SGHTA, CDR2 FQGNSA. The CDR3 DNA is TGTGCCAGCAGCGCAACTAGCGGGAGAGCGGAGACCCAGTACTTC. Translating gives CASSATSGRAETQYF. The variable domain in full, with the rest retrieved from reference TRBV7-2 and TRBJ2-5, is GAGVSQSPSNKVTEKGKDVELRCDPISGHTALYWYRQSLGQGLEFLIYFQGNSAPDKSGLPSDRFSAERTGGSVSTLTIQRTQQEDSAVYLCASSATSGRAETQYFGPGTRLLVL.

The sample holds a few counts of this clone. The V call is TRBV7-9, the J call TRBJ1-1, with D perhaps matching TRBD1 (6 bases). Germline lookup yields CDR1 SEHNR and CDR2 FQNEAQ (reference sequence). This CDR3 is built from 15 residues. The ends were cut back, 6 bases at V and 2 bases at J, with 16 bases in the middle. As DNA, the CDR3 is TGTGCCAGCAGGCTTAAAGACGGGGGCAACACTGAAGCTTTCTTT. Protein product: CASRLKDGGNTEAFF.

This clone was observed a single time. CDR3 loop: CASSEGRWAGELFF. The CDR3 DNA sequence: TGTGCCAGCAGTGAAGGGAGGTGGGCCGGGGAGCTGTTTTTT. The chain links TRBV6-1 to TRBJ2-2, with a possible D match to TRBD2 (5 bases). Germline V gene sequence: CDR1 MNHNS, CDR2 SASEGT. The V gene lost 1 base and the J gene lost 6 bases, with 9 bases spanning the gap. The CDR3 covers 14 residues.

The chain carries TRBV18 and TRBJ2-1; perhaps TRBD1 as D (6 bases). Looked up from germline, CDR1 is KGHSH and CDR2 is LQKENI. V was shortened by 3 bases and J by 7 bases, with 10 bases between the two germline ends. This CDR3 region has 13 residues. The CDR3 sequence: CASSPTGRNEQFF. The CDR3 nucleotides read TGTGCCAGCTCACCTACAGGGCGGAATGAGCAGTTCTTC.

With respect to this clone: A far larger clone is just one base off, so this is likely a read error. This sample also contains other DNA sequences that code for the same CDR3. The chain is built from TRBV19 and TRBJ1-5; no definite D call. The CDR3 totals 13 residues. Germline-derived CDR1 and CDR2 are LNHDA and SQIVND (reference sequence). Trimming removed 3 bases at V and 5 bases at J, with 8 bases between. CDR3 coding DNA: TGTGCCAGTAGTATGCAGGTTGATCAGCCCCAGCATTTT. It codes for CASSMQVDQPQHF. The full variable domain, its missing parts supplied by reference TRBV19 and TRBJ1-5, is DGGITQSPKYLFRKEGQNVTLSCEQNLNHDAMYWYRQDPGQGLRLIYYSQIVNDFQKGDIAEGYSVSREKKESFPLTVTSAQKNPTAFYLCASSMQVDQPQHFGDGTRLSIL.

The chain carries TRBV5-1 and TRBJ2-6, with D possibly TRBD1 on 5 matching bases. From germline, CDR1 is SGHRS and CDR2 YFSETQ. This CDR3 region has 16 residues. Trimming pared 0 bases from V and 4 bases from J, leaving 11 bases between. This CDR3 is CASSLALGVGANVLTF. CDR3 sequence (DNA): TGCGCCAGCAGCTTGGCCCTAGGGGTCGGGGCCAACGTCCTGACTTTC.

V gene TRBV18 combines with J gene TRBJ2-1; TRBD2 aligns across 8 bases. With V trimmed by 4 bases and J by 0 bases, 5 bases remained unmatched. The V gene's germline CDR1 is KGHSH and CDR2 LQKENI. The CDR3 has 16 residues. The CDR3 loop is CASSRLAPSSYNEQFF. In DNA form, the CDR3 reads TGTGCCAGCTCACGACTAGCGCCTAGCTCCTACAATGAGCAGTTCTTC.

The chain couples TRBV7-4 to TRBJ2-3; TRBD2 matches at 12 bases. CDR1 and CDR2 from the germline V gene are SGHVT and SQSDAQ. The CDR3 runs to 18 residues. Trimming removed 1 base from V and 1 base from J; junction bases left unmatched: 6. In nucleotides, the CDR3 is TGTGCCAGCAGCTTAGATCTAGCGGGAGGGCTCGGCACAGATACGCAGTATTTT. Translation: CASSLDLAGGLGTDTQYF.

Points on this clone: A much more abundant neighbour one base away suggests this may be a read error. The chain recombines TRBV9 with TRBJ2-5; D might be TRBD1 (8 bases). The CDR3 spans 16 residues. From germline, CDR1 is SGDLS and CDR2 YYNGEE. The CDR3, as DNA: TGTGCCAGCAACCAGGGGGCGGGAGCCCTCCAAGAGATCCAGTACTTC. It specifies CASNQGAGALQEIQYF.

The chain links TRBV5-1 to TRBJ1-5; D is uncertain. Germline-derived CDR1 and CDR2 are SGHRS and YFSETQ. This CDR3 contains 15 residues. V lost 4 bases to trimming and J lost 0 bases, with 11 bases between them. CDR3 DNA: TGCGCCAGCAGCGCCGGACCGTTTAGCAATCAGCCCCAGCATTTT. This codes for CASSAGPFSNQPQHF.

The chain couples TRBV6-1 to TRBJ1-4, with 7 bases fitting TRBD1. This CDR3 spans 16 amino acids. V lost 0 bases and J lost 6; bases outside the gene matches: 7. Germline V gene lookup returns CDR1 MNHNS and CDR2 SASEGT. The CDR3 DNA follows: TGTGCCAGCAGTGAAGCCACGACAGGGTTATATGAAAAACTGTTTTTT. Its translation: CASSEATTGLYEKLFF.

The V and J genes are TRBV16 and TRBJ2-6; a weak D match, TRBD2 (6 bases). There are 15 residues in the CDR3. Per germline, CDR1 KGHSY and CDR2 FQNENV. Trimming left V 4 bases short and J 1 base short, with 8 bases between. CDR3 bases: TGTGCCAGCAGCCCCCGGGGGTCTGGGGCCAACGTCCTGACTTTC. This codes for CASSPRGSGANVLTF.

The chain is built from TRBV18 and TRBJ1-5; possibly TRBD1 for D (6 bases). The V end was cut by 4 bases, the J end by 9 bases, with 16 bases between. Germline loops: CDR1 KGHSH, CDR2 LQKENI. The CDR3 contains 14 residues. The CDR3 bases are TGTGCCAGCTCACTGGGGGGGGCAGAGCGGCCCCAGCATTTT. Translation: CASSLGGAERPQHF.

The rearrangement links TRBV25-1 to TRBJ2-7; no clear D. CDR3 size: 11 residues. Germline CDR1 is MGHDK and CDR2 is SYGVNS. The V gene lost 8 bases and the J gene lost 3 bases, with 8 bases spanning the gap. The DNA of the CDR3 is TGTGCCAGCTCCGTGAACTACGAGCAGTACTTC. The encoded protein is CASSVNYEQYF.

The chain carries TRBV5-1 and TRBJ1-4; the D gene is possibly TRBD1 (5 bases). The CDR3 covers 14 residues. In germline, CDR1 is SGHRS, CDR2 YFSETQ. With 2 bases removed from V and 7 bases from J, the gap between germline ends came to 12 bases. CDR3 sequence: CASSFRDPGEKLFF. CDR3 nucleotides: TGCGCCAGCAGCTTCAGGGATCCGGGTGAAAAACTGTTTTTT.

The chain carries TRBV7-6 and TRBJ2-5; D assignment may be TRBD1 or TRBD2 (5 bases each). CDR1 is SGHVS, CDR2 FNYEAQ, per germline. Trimming cost V 2 bases and J 2 bases, with 12 bases left between them. The CDR3 consists of 15 residues. DNA for the CDR3: TGTGCCAGCAGCTTAATCTTCGGGGCTCAAGAGACCCAGTACTTC. The encoded protein is CASSLIFGAQETQYF.

The chain employs TRBV2 and TRBJ2-7; D may be TRBD1 or TRBD2 (5 bases each). CDR1 is SNHLY and CDR2 is FYNNEI in the germline V gene. The CDR3 runs 14 residues. The V and J ends lost 4 bases and 5 bases respectively, with 15 bases between them. The CDR3 nucleotides are TGTGCCAGCAGTGCGGGACGGCCTGAGGACGAGCAGTACTTC. Translating gives CASSAGRPEDEQYF. The full variable domain, in which reference TRBV2 and TRBJ2-7 provide the parts outside the CDR3, is EPEVTQTPSHQVTQMGQEVILRCVPISNHLYFYWYRQILGQKVEFLVSFYNNEISEKSEIFDDQFSVERPDGSNFTLKIRSTKLEDSAMYFCASSAGRPEDEQYFGPGTRLTVT.

The V call is TRBV6-6, the J call TRBJ2-1; 11 nucleotides agree with TRBD2. CDR1 and CDR2 (germline): MNHNY, SVGAGI (reference sequence). The CDR3 covers 16 residues. The V and J ends lost 6 bases and 9 bases, in that order; junction bases with no gene match: 13. The CDR3 here is CASRPPLAGEAGEQFF. Written as DNA, the CDR3 is TGTGCCAGCAGGCCCCCACTAGCGGGAGAAGCCGGTGAGCAGTTCTTC.